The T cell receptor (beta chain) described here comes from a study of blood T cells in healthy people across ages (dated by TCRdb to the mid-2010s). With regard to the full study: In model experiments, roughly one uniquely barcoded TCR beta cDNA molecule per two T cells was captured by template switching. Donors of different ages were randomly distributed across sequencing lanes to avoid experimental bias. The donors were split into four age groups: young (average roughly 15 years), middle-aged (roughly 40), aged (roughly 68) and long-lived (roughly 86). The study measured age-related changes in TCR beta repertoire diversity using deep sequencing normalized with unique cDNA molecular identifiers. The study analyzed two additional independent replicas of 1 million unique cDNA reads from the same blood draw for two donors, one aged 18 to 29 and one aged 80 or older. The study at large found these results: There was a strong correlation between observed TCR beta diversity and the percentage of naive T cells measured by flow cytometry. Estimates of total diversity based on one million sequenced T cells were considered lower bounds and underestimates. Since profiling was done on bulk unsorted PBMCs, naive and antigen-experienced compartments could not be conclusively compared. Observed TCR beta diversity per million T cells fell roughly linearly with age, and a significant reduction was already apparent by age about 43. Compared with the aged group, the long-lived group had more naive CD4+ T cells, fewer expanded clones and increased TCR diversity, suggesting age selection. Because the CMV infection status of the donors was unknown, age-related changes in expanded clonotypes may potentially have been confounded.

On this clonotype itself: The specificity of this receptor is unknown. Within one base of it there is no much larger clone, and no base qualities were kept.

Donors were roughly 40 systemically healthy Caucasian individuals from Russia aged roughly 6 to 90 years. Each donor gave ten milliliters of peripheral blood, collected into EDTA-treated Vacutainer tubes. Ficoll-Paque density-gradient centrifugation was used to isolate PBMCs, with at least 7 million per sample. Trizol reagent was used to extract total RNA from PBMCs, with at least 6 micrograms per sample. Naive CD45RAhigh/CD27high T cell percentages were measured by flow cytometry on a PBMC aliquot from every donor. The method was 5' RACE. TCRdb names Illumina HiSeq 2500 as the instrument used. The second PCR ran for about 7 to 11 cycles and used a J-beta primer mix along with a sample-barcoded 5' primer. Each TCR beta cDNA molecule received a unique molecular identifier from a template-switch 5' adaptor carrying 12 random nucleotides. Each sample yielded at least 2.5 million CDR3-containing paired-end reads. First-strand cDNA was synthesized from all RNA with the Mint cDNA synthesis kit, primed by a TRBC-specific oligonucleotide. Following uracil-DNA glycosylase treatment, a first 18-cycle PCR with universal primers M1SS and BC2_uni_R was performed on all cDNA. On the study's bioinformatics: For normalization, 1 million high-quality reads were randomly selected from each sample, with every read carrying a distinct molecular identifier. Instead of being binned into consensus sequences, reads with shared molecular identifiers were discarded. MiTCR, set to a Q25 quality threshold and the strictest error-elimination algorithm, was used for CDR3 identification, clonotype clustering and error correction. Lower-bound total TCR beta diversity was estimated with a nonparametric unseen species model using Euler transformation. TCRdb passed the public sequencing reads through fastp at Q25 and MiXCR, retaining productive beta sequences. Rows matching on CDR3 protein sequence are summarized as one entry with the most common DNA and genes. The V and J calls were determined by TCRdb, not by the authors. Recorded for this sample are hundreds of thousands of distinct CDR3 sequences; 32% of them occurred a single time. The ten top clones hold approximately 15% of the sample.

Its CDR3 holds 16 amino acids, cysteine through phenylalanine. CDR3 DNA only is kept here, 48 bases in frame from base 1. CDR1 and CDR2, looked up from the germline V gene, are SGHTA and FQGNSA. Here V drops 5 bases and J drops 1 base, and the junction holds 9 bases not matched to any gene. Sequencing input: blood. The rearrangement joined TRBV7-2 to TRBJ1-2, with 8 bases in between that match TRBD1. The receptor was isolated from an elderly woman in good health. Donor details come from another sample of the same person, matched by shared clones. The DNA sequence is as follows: TGTGCCAGCAGCGAAGTGGCAGGGGGCGTTAACTATGGCTACACCTTC. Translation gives CASSEVAGGVNYGYTF.